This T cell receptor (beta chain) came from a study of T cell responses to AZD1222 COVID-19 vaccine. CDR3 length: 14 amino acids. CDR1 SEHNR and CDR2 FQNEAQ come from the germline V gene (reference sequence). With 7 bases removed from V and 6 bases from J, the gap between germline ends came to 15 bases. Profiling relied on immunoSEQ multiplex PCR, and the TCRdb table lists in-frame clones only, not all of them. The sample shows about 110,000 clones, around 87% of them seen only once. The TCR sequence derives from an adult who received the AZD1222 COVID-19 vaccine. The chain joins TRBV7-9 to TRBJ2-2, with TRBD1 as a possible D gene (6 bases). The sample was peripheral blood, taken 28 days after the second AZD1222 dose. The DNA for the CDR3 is TGTGCCAGCATCAAGGGTGGGGGCGCCGGGGAGCTGTTTTTT. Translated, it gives CASIKGGGAGELFF. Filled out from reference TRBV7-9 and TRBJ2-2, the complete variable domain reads DTGVSQNPRHKITKRGQNVTFRCDPISEHNRLYWYRQTLGQGPEFLTYFQNEAQLEKSRLLSDRFSAERPKGSFSTLEIQRTEQGDSAMYLCASIKGGGAGELFFGEGSRLTVL.